Included here is one T cell receptor beta chain sequence, with context. This entry is derived from a study of cytomegalovirus exposure and HLA in healthy donors. Method: immunoSEQ multiplex PCR; TCRdb's copy keeps in-frame clones and lacks some. The table has some 170,000 clones, about nine tenths seen once; the top ten hold approximately 7.7%. CDR1 and CDR2 (germline): MGHDK, SYGVNS. CDR3 size: 12 residues. V shed 5 bases and J shed 1 base, with 6 bases lying between them. The chain uses TRBV25-1 and TRBJ2-7; D call uncertain. Sequenced input: PBMCs. The TCR originated in a young man in good health and CMV-seropositive. The CDR3 region has the DNA TGTGCCAGCAGTTTTCGGTCCTACGAGCAGTACTTC. It specifies CASSFRSYEQYF.